The entry that follows covers one TCR beta chain sequence. Antigen specificity is unknown. This sample was taken from a study of T cell responses to AZD1222 COVID-19 vaccine. In the study overall: The study pooled second doses at about 4 or about 12 weeks.

Study conclusions and caveats: Reportedly, nearly half of unique spike TCRs recognized epitopes outside B.1.351/B.1.1.7 mutations. No repertoire was sampled before or during the peak T cell response, only after it. A mostly white British donor set with more females was recruited, and clonal diversity was possibly underestimated.

Clones were read by immunoSEQ multiplex PCR, and TCRdb kept only the in-frame ones, dropping some. The sample shows some 150,000 clones, under 95% of them seen only once. The sample consisted of peripheral blood, taken on day 0 of AZD1222 vaccination. This clonotype was sampled from an adult in good health.

CDR3 DNA: TGCAGCGTTGAAGACCCTCGGGGTGTGGGAGAGTCCTACAATGAGCAGTTCTTC. Amino acids: CSVEDPRGVGESYNEQFF. The genes are TRBV29-1 and TRBJ2-1, with D perhaps matching TRBD2 (5 bases). The V end lost 0 bases, the J end lost 1 base, and 19 bases lay between the germline ends. In germline, CDR1 is SQVTM, CDR2 ANQGSEA. The length of the CDR3 is 18 residues.